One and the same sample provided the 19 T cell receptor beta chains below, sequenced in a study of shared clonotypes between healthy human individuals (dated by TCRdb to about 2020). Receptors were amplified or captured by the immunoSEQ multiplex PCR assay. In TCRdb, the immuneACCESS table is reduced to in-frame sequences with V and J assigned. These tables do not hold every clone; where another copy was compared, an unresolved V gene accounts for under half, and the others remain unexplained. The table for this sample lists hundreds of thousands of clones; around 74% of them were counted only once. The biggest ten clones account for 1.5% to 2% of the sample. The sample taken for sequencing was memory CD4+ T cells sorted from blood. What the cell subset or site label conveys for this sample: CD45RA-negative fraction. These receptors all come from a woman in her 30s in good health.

The CDR3 reads CASSLDKWDRRYGYTF. CDR3 DNA: TGTGCCAGCAGCTTAGATAAGTGGGACCGTCGCTATGGCTACACCTTC. The rearrangement uses TRBV11-2 and TRBJ1-2; a weak D match, TRBD1 (5 bases). Trimming took 0 bases from V and 4 from J, leaving 15 bases between them. This CDR3 spans 16 amino acids. The germline CDR1 and CDR2 sequences are SGHAT and FQNNGV.

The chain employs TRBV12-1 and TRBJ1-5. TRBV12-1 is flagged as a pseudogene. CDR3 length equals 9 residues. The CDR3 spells CAKNGSQHF. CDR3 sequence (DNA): TGTGCCAAAAACGGCAGCCAGCATTTT.

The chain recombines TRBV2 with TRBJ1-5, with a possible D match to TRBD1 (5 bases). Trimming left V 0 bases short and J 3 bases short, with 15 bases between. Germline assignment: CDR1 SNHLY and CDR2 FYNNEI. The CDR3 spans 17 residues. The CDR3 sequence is CASSEATGWGFNQPQHF. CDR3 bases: TGTGCCAGCAGTGAAGCCACGGGGTGGGGGTTCAATCAGCCCCAGCATTTT. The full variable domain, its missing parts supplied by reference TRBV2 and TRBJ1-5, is EPEVTQTPSHQVTQMGQEVILRCVPISNHLYFYWYRQILGQKVEFLVSFYNNEISEKSEIFDDQFSVERPDGSNFTLKIRSTKLEDSAMYFCASSEATGWGFNQPQHFGDGTRLSIL.

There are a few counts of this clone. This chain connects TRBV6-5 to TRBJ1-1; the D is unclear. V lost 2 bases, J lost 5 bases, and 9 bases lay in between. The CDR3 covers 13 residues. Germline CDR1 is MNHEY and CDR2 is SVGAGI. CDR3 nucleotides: TGTGCCAGCAGTTACGGGGTTTGGACTGAAGCTTTCTTT. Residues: CASSYGVWTEAFF.

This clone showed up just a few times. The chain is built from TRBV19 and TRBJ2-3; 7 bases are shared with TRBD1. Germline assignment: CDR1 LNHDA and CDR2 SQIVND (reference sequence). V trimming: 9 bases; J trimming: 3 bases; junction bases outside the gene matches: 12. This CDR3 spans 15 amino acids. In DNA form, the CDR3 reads TGTGCCAGCAACCGGAAAAAACAGGGGACAGATACGCAGTATTTT. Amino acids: CASNRKKQGTDTQYF. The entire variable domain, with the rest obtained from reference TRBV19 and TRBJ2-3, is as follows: DGGITQSPKYLFRKEGQNVTLSCEQNLNHDAMYWYRQDPGQGLRLIYYSQIVNDFQKGDIAEGYSVSREKKESFPLTVTSAQKNPTAFYLCASNRKKQGTDTQYFGPGTRLTVL.

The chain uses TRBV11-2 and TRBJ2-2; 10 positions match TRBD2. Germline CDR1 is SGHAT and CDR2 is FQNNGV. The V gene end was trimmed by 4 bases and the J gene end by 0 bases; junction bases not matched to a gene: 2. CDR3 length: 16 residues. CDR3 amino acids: CASSSLAGANTGELFF. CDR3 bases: TGTGCCAGCAGCTCTCTAGCGGGAGCGAACACCGGGGAGCTGTTTTTT.

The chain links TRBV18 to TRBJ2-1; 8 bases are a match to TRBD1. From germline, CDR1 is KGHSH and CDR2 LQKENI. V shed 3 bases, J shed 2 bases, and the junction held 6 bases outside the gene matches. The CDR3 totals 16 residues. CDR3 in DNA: TGTGCCAGCTCACCTATCCAGGGGGCCGCCTACAATGAGCAGTTCTTC. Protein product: CASSPIQGAAYNEQFF.

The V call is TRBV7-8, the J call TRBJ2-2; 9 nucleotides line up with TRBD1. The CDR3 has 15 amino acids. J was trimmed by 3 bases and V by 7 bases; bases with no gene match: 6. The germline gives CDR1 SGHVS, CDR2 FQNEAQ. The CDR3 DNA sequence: TGTGCCAGCATCCTACAGGGGGCTGACACCGGGGAGCTGTTTTTT. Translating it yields CASILQGADTGELFF.

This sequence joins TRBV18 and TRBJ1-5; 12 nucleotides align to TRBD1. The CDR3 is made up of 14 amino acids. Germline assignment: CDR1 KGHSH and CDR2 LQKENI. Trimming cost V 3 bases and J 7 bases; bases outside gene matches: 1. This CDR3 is CASSPGTGGQPQHF. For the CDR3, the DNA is TGTGCCAGCTCACCTGGGACAGGGGGCCAGCCCCAGCATTTT.

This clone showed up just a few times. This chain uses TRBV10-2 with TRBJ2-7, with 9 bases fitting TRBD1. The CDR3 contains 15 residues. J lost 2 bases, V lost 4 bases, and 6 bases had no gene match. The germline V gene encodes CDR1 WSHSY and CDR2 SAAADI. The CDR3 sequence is CASSGDRDKTYEQYF. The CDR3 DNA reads TGCGCCAGCAGTGGGGACAGGGACAAAACCTACGAGCAGTACTTC.

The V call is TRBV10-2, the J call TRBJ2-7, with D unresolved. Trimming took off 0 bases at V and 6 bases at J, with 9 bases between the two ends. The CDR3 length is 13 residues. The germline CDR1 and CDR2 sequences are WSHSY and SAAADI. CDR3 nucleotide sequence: TGCGCCAGCAGTGAGTCGACGGGTACCGAGCAGTACTTC. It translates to CASSESTGTEQYF.

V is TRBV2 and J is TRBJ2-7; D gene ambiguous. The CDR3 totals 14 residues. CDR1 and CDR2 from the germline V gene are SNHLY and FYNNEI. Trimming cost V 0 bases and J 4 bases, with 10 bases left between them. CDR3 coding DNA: TGTGCCAGCAGTGAAGCGCTTCGGTATTACGAGCAGTACTTC. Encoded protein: CASSEALRYYEQYF.

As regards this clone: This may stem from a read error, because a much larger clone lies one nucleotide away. CDR3: CASSLTDTQYF. In DNA, the CDR3 is TGTGCCAGCAGCTTAACAGATACGCAGTATTTT. The chain is built from TRBV5-4 and TRBJ2-3; D remains ambiguous. The CDR3 totals 11 residues. V lost 2 bases and J lost 3, with 1 base in between. The V gene's germline CDR1 is SGHNT and CDR2 YYREEE (reference sequence).

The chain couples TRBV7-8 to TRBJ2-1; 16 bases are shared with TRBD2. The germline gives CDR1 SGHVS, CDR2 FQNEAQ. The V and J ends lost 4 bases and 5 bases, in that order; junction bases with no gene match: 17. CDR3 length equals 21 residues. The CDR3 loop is CASSSQTTGTSGRARDNEQFF. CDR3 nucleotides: TGTGCCAGCAGCTCCCAAACGACGGGGACTAGCGGGAGGGCCCGGGACAATGAGCAGTTCTTC.

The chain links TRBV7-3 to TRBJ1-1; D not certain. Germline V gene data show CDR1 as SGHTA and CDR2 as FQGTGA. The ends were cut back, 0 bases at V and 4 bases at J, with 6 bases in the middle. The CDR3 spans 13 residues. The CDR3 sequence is CASSLTEGTEAFF. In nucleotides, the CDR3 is TGTGCCAGCAGCTTAACGGAGGGCACTGAAGCTTTCTTT. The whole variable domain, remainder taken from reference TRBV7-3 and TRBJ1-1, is GAGVSQTPSNKVTEKGKYVELRCDPISGHTALYWYRQSLGQGPEFLIYFQGTGAADDSGLPNDRFFAVRPEGSVSTLKIQRTERGDSAVYLCASSLTEGTEAFFGQGTRLTVV.

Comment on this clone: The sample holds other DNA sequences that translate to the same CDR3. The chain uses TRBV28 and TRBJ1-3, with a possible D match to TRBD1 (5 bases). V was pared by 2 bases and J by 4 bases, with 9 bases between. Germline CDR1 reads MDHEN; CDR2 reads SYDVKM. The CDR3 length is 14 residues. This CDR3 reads CASSLGGSGNTIYF. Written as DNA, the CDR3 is TGTGCCAGCAGTTTAGGGGGATCCGGAAACACCATATATTTT.

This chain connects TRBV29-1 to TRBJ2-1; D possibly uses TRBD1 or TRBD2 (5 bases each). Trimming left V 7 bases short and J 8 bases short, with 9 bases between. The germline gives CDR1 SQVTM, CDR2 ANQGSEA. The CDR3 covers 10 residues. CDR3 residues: CSGGRDEQFF. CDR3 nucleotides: TGCAGCGGGGGACGGGATGAGCAGTTCTTC.

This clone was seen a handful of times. CDR3 loop: CASSLALPGGSYEQYF. The CDR3 region has the DNA TGTGCCAGCAGCTTAGCGTTACCAGGGGGATCCTACGAGCAGTACTTC. The rearrangement links TRBV7-9 to TRBJ2-7; TRBD1 matches 7 bases. The J segment lost 1 base and the V segment lost 0 bases, leaving 6 bases of the junction unmatched. Germline lookup yields CDR1 SEHNR and CDR2 FQNEAQ (reference sequence). CDR3 length: 16 amino acids.

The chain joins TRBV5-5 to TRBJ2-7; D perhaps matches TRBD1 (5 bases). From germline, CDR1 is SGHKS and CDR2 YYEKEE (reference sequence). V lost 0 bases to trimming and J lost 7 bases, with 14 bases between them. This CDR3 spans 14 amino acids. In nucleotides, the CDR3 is TGTGCCAGCAGCTTGGTAGGGCAGGGCGGAGAGCAGTACTTC. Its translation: CASSLVGQGGEQYF.